Below, 27 T cell receptor beta chains from the same sample are listed, as sequenced in a study of T cell repertoires in cytomegalovirus infection. TCRdb reanalysed the reads using MiXCR and keeps one entry per CDR3 protein. The sample yields 450,000 to 550,000 distinct CDR3 sequences, about 15% seen once. Material for sequencing was CD8+ T cells from PBMCs. The receptors derive from a human donor in good health (CMV status not recorded). Some clones in this sample may be carry-over from other donors' samples.

This clonotype was seen just once. The chain employs TRBV20-1 and TRBJ2-7; 9 nucleotides line up with TRBD1. V was pared by 4 bases and J by 6 bases, with 7 bases of the junction left unmatched. CDR3 size: 13 residues. Germline-derived CDR1 and CDR2 are DFQATT and SNEGSKA (reference sequence). The CDR3, as DNA: TGCAGTGCTACGGACAGGGGATCTATCGAGCAGTACTTC. The encoded protein is CSATDRGSIEQYF.

This CDR3 reads CASSYPPGGYTF. For the CDR3, the DNA is TGTGCCAGTAGTTATCCTCCGGGCGGCTACACCTTC. V is TRBV19 and J is TRBJ1-2, with unresolved D. The CDR3 has 12 amino acids. V shed 5 bases and J shed 8 bases, with 12 bases lying between them. In germline, CDR1 is LNHDA, CDR2 SQIVND (reference sequence).

The rearrangement joins TRBV9 to TRBJ2-3; 10 nucleotides align to TRBD2. Losses at the gene ends were 3 bases for V and 4 bases for J; bases not matched to a gene: 8. CDR1 SGDLS and CDR2 YYNGEE come from the germline V gene. This CDR3 has 16 amino acids. CDR3 bases: TGTGCCAGCAGCGCTCAAAGCGGGAGGGCCTCAGATACGCAGTATTTT. Protein product: CASSAQSGRASDTQYF. Based on the CDR3 plus reference TRBV9 and TRBJ2-3, the full variable domain is DSGVTQTPKHLITATGQRVTLRCSPRSGDLSVYWYQQSLDQGLQFLIQYYNGEERAKGNILERFSAQQFPDLHSELNLSSLELGDSALYFCASSAQSGRASDTQYFGPGTRLTVL.

This clonotype was observed at least ten times. The CDR3 DNA is TGTGCCAGCAGTCTAATAGCGGTGATCCAAGAGACCCAGTACTTC. This sequence encodes CASSLIAVIQETQYF. The rearrangement uses TRBV7-6 and TRBJ2-5; a possible D gene is TRBD2 (6 bases). V was trimmed by 6 bases and J by 1 base, leaving 15 bases between them. Germline CDR1 SGHVS, CDR2 FNYEAQ. The CDR3 consists of 15 residues.

The sample holds many counts of this clonotype. This chain links TRBV19 with TRBJ1-5; 11 positions agree with TRBD1. The CDR3 covers 14 residues. The V gene end was trimmed by 8 bases and the J gene end by 6 bases; junction bases not matched to a gene: 6. Germline lookup yields CDR1 LNHDA and CDR2 SQIVND (reference sequence). In nucleotides, the CDR3 is TGTGCCAGTCGGGGGACAGGGGGTGTTCAGCCCCAGCATTTT. Its protein product is CASRGTGGVQPQHF.

The chain combines TRBV27 with TRBJ1-2; 7 bases are shared with TRBD1. Germline V gene sequence: CDR1 MNHEY, CDR2 SMNVEV (reference sequence). The CDR3 loop spans 15 amino acids. V dropped 4 bases and J dropped 5; count of bases not matched to a gene: 10. The CDR3, as DNA: TGTGCCAGCAGTTCTATGGACAGGAGATGGTATGGCTACACCTTC. Translating gives CASSSMDRRWYGYTF.

This clonotype was seen a few times. This sequence joins TRBV20-1 and TRBJ2-7; 11 positions match TRBD2. Looked up from germline, CDR1 is DFQATT and CDR2 is SNEGSKA (reference sequence). The CDR3 has 15 amino acids. Trimming removed 2 bases from V and 5 bases from J; junction bases left unmatched: 8. This CDR3 is CSARIAGGPFHEQYF. The CDR3 nucleotides read TGCAGTGCTAGAATAGCGGGAGGGCCGTTCCACGAGCAGTACTTC.

This clonotype was observed a handful of times. The chain employs TRBV19 and TRBJ1-1; no clear D. The V gene's germline CDR1 is LNHDA and CDR2 SQIVND (reference sequence). V lost 1 base and J 11 bases, leaving 14 bases between the germline ends. The CDR3 totals 13 residues. Here the CDR3 reads CASSIAAARGAFF. The CDR3 DNA reads TGTGCCAGTAGTATAGCGGCCGCCCGAGGGGCTTTCTTT.

V is TRBV7-9 and J is TRBJ1-2, with 7 bases identical to TRBD1. The V gene end was trimmed by 4 bases and the J gene end by 5 bases; junction bases not matched to a gene: 7. This CDR3 region has 14 residues. Germline assignment: CDR1 SEHNR and CDR2 FQNEAQ (reference sequence). The DNA of the CDR3 is TGTGCCAGCAGCTCAGGGACAGCCCTTTATGGCTACACCTTC. Protein: CASSSGTALYGYTF.

This clonotype has at least ten counts. This chain uses TRBV7-9 with TRBJ2-7; D remains ambiguous. The V gene lost 5 bases and the J gene lost 4 bases, with 12 bases spanning the gap. The CDR3 length is 13 residues. Germline CDR1 reads SEHNR; CDR2 reads FQNEAQ (reference sequence). The CDR3 loop is CASSELHEYEQYF. CDR3 coding DNA: TGTGCCAGCAGCGAGCTACATGAGTACGAGCAGTACTTC.

V and J are TRBV7-9 and TRBJ1-2, with D perhaps matching TRBD1 (6 bases). This CDR3 is 18 amino acids long. V lost 5 bases to trimming and J lost 7 bases, with 29 bases between them. Per germline, CDR1 SEHNR and CDR2 FQNEAQ (reference sequence). The chain's CDR3 is CASSTSRAVAGADGGYTF. The CDR3 nucleotides are TGTGCCAGCAGCACTTCCCGGGCGGTGGCGGGGGCTGATGGTGGCTACACCTTC.

The chain recombines TRBV27 with TRBJ1-1; D gene ambiguous. The V gene lost 3 bases and the J gene lost 2 bases, with 7 bases spanning the gap. The germline gives CDR1 MNHEY, CDR2 SMNVEV (reference sequence). The CDR3 runs to 13 residues. CDR3 sequence: CASSLQANTEAFF. The CDR3 bases are TGTGCCAGCAGTTTGCAGGCCAACACTGAAGCTTTCTTT.

The chain couples TRBV29-1 to TRBJ1-2; TRBD1 aligns across 7 bases. Trimming cost V 8 bases and J 5 bases; bases outside gene matches: 8. The CDR3 extends over 12 amino acids. Per germline, CDR1 SQVTM and CDR2 ANQGSEA. CDR3 protein: CSIPDRVYGYTF. Written as DNA, the CDR3 is TGCAGCATTCCCGACAGGGTGTATGGCTACACCTTC.

J is TRBJ1-2 and V is TRBV27, with a possible D match to TRBD1 (6 bases). The CDR3 consists of 13 residues. CDR1 is MNHEY, CDR2 SMNVEV, per germline (reference sequence). Trimming removed 7 bases from V and 6 bases from J, with 15 bases in between. The CDR3 region has the DNA TGTGCCAGCACTCGGCGGGGGGGCGATGGCTACACCTTC. Translation gives CASTRRGGDGYTF.

This clonotype was seen a few times. The rearrangement links TRBV6-5 to TRBJ1-2; TRBD1 matches 7 bases. With 2 bases clipped from V and 8 bases from J, the junction kept 11 bases outside the gene matches. CDR1 is MNHEY, CDR2 SVGAGI, per germline. The CDR3 consists of 15 residues. The CDR3 DNA reads TGTGCCAGCAGTTACGGCTCATCGACAGGGACGGGCTACACCTTC. Translation: CASSYGSSTGTGYTF.

In this sample, this clonotype turned up many times. The CDR3 DNA is TGTGCCAGCAGCCAAGTTACAGGGGGAAAGGAGCAGTACTTC. This encodes CASSQVTGGKEQYF. J is TRBJ2-7 and V is TRBV14; the match to TRBD1 covers 8 bases. This CDR3 is built from 14 residues. Trimming cost V 1 base and J 7 bases; bases outside gene matches: 6. Per germline, CDR1 SGHDN and CDR2 FVKESK.

The chain is built from TRBV20-1 and TRBJ2-1; perhaps TRBD2 as D (6 bases). Germline CDR1 DFQATT, CDR2 SNEGSKA (reference sequence). This CDR3 has 14 residues. V dropped 6 bases and J dropped 2 bases, with 14 bases sitting between them. CDR3 in DNA: TGCAGTGCGCCTGACGGGAGCGCCTACAATGAGCAGTTCTTC. Protein: CSAPDGSAYNEQFF.

Turning to this clonotype: Given a much more abundant clone one base away, this may be a read error. V gene TRBV5-3 combines with J gene TRBJ2-7, with 14 bases matching TRBD2. TRBV5-3 is filed as an ORF, its function uncertain. This CDR3 spans 18 amino acids. CDR3 DNA: TGTGCCAGCAGCTTCGGGACTAGCGGGAGTCCTCTCCCTGTCGAGCAGTACTTC. This codes for CASSFGTSGSPLPVEQYF.

This clonotype was seen repeatedly, ten times or more. V usage is TRBV14 and J usage is TRBJ2-2; D call uncertain. This CDR3 region has 19 residues. Trimming removed 3 bases from V and 7 bases from J, with 27 bases in between. CDR1 and CDR2 from the germline V gene are SGHDN and FVKESK. The CDR3 nucleotides read TGTGCCAGCAGCCATCACCTGACCCTCGGCGAACCAAGTAGCGGGGAGCTGTTTTTT. Translating gives CASSHHLTLGEPSSGELFF.

This clonotype was detected only a few times. CDR3 in amino acids: CASSLKPLAASYEQYF. Written as DNA, the CDR3 is TGTGCCAGCAGCCTCAAGCCGCTAGCGGCCTCCTACGAGCAGTACTTC. J is TRBJ2-7 and V is TRBV4-2, with TRBD2 matching 7 bases. V shed 4 bases and J 0 bases; nucleotides not matched to a gene: 9. Germline lookup yields CDR1 LGHNA and CDR2 YNFKEQ. CDR3 length: 16 residues.

This clonotype was observed a few times. The chain links TRBV27 to TRBJ2-7; D perhaps matches TRBD2 (5 bases). The CDR3 length is 11 residues. Trimming cost V 8 bases and J 6 bases, with 11 bases left between them. CDR1 is MNHEY, CDR2 SMNVEV, per germline (reference sequence). The CDR3 here is CASGKGAEQYF. The CDR3 coding sequence is TGTGCCAGCGGCAAGGGAGCCGAGCAGTACTTC.

This clonotype was counted ten times or more. The chain joins TRBV7-6 to TRBJ1-1; D ambiguous. Germline V gene data show CDR1 as SGHVS and CDR2 as FNYEAQ. The CDR3 covers 13 residues. Trimming cost V 3 bases and J 1 base, with 6 bases left between them. CDR3 nucleotide sequence: TGTGCCAGCAGCTTGAGGACGAACACTGAAGCTTTCTTT. This encodes CASSLRTNTEAFF.

The chain uses TRBV19 and TRBJ1-1; perhaps TRBD1 as D (5 bases). Germline V gene sequence: CDR1 LNHDA, CDR2 SQIVND (reference sequence). The CDR3 runs to 16 residues. V was pared by 3 bases and J by 10 bases, with 24 bases between. CDR3 in amino acids: CASSIRTRDARSGAFF. For the CDR3, the DNA is TGTGCCAGTAGTATCCGCACACGGGACGCCCGCTCGGGAGCTTTCTTT. The whole variable domain, remainder taken from reference TRBV19 and TRBJ1-1, is DGGITQSPKYLFRKEGQNVTLSCEQNLNHDAMYWYRQDPGQGLRLIYYSQIVNDFQKGDIAEGYSVSREKKESFPLTVTSAQKNPTAFYLCASSIRTRDARSGAFFGQGTRLTVV.

This clonotype showed up many times. The chain carries TRBV7-9 and TRBJ2-1, with 10 nucleotides matching TRBD2. The V segment lost 5 bases and the J segment 15 bases; nucleotides outside the gene matches: 4. Germline CDR1 reads SEHNR; CDR2 reads FQNEAQ (reference sequence). The CDR3 contains 11 residues. The CDR3 DNA is TGTGCCAGCAGCCAGCGGGGGGGCGTGTTCTTC. The encoded protein is CASSQRGGVFF.

This clonotype came up many times. V usage is TRBV11-2 and J usage is TRBJ2-5; 12 bases line up with TRBD2. The trim removed 4 bases at V and 5 bases at J, leaving 14 bases unmatched. This CDR3 spans 18 amino acids. Germline CDR1 reads SGHAT; CDR2 reads FQNNGV. The CDR3 loop is CASSWDRFLTSGGETQYF. CDR3 coding DNA: TGTGCCAGCAGCTGGGACCGATTCCTGACTAGCGGGGGTGAGACCCAGTACTTC.

This clonotype was found many times. The J gene is TRBJ2-7, the V gene TRBV28; TRBD1 matches at 7 bases. CDR3 size: 14 residues. Germline lookup yields CDR1 MDHEN and CDR2 SYDVKM. J gave up 4 bases and V 6 bases, and 9 bases lay outside the gene matches. This CDR3 is CASSATGPFYEQYF. As DNA, the CDR3 is TGTGCCAGCAGCGCGACAGGGCCTTTTTACGAGCAGTACTTC. Filled out from reference TRBV28 and TRBJ2-7, the complete variable domain reads DVKVTQSSRYLVKRTGEKVFLECVQDMDHENMFWYRQDPGLGLRLIYFSYDVKMKEKGDIPEGYSVSREKKERFSLILESASTNQTSMYLCASSATGPFYEQYFGPGTRLTVT.

The V and J genes are TRBV9 and TRBJ2-7; no reliable D call. Trimming shortened V by 2 bases and J by 1 base, and 10 bases separated the two germline ends. Per germline, CDR1 SGDLS and CDR2 YYNGEE. CDR3 size: 14 residues. This CDR3 is CASSVRQESYEQYF. CDR3 nucleotides: TGTGCCAGCAGCGTTAGGCAGGAGTCCTACGAGCAGTACTTC.